A single sample gave rise to the 8 T cell receptor beta chains below, sequenced in a study of cytomegalovirus exposure and HLA in healthy donors. Assay used: immunoSEQ multiplex PCR; TCRdb lists only in-frame clones, some missing. The sample includes around 71,000 clones, roughly 94% seen only once; the top ten take around 1.5%. Sequencing input: PBMCs. Every receptor here comes from a man younger than 30 in good health and CMV-seropositive.

The chain is built from TRBV19 and TRBJ2-7, with D uncertain. The germline V gene has CDR1 LNHDA and CDR2 SQIVND (reference sequence). This CDR3 contains 13 residues. The ends were cut back, 1 base at V and 4 bases at J, with 8 bases in the middle. CDR3 nucleotide sequence: TGTGCCAGTAGTATAGCAGCGTCGTACGAGCAGTACTTC. Translation gives CASSIAASYEQYF. Full variable domain (remainder filled in from reference TRBV19 and TRBJ2-7): DGGITQSPKYLFRKEGQNVTLSCEQNLNHDAMYWYRQDPGQGLRLIYYSQIVNDFQKGDIAEGYSVSREKKESFPLTVTSAQKNPTAFYLCASSIAASYEQYFGPGTRLTVT.

The J gene is TRBJ2-5, the V gene TRBV27; TRBD2 matches 12 bases. The V gene end was trimmed by 8 bases and the J gene end by 6 bases; junction bases not matched to a gene: 13. The germline V gene encodes CDR1 MNHEY and CDR2 SMNVEV (reference sequence). This CDR3 contains 16 residues. The CDR3 region has the DNA TGTGCCAGCCCTAATGCCCGACTAGCGGGGGAACAGACCCAGTACTTC. It codes for CASPNARLAGEQTQYF.

This sequence joins TRBV2 and TRBJ1-3; D may be TRBD1 (6 bases). The CDR3 spans 15 residues. Germline CDR1 reads SNHLY; CDR2 reads FYNNEI. V dropped 4 bases and J dropped 4 bases, with 14 bases sitting between them. The CDR3 loop is CASSAGTGLGNTIYF. The CDR3, as DNA: TGTGCCAGCAGTGCCGGCACAGGGTTAGGAAACACCATATATTTT.

The J gene is TRBJ2-1, the V gene TRBV19; TRBD1 might be the D (5 bases). Germline CDR1 reads LNHDA; CDR2 reads SQIVND (reference sequence). This CDR3 is built from 11 residues. Trimming pared 11 bases from V and 6 bases from J, leaving 11 bases between. CDR3 amino acids: CAPQGGNEQFF. As DNA, the CDR3 is TGTGCCCCGCAGGGTGGCAATGAGCAGTTCTTC.

This chain uses TRBV10-3 with TRBJ2-7; 9 positions agree with TRBD1. The CDR3 contains 15 residues. CDR1 is ENHRY, CDR2 SYGVKD, per germline. Germline trimming cut 3 bases from V and 11 bases from J; bases unmatched to any gene: 14. CDR3 nucleotides: TGTGCCATCAGTGACACCTCTTCGGACAGGGGCGGAAAGTACTTC. It specifies CAISDTSSDRGGKYF.

The rearrangement joins TRBV27 to TRBJ2-3, with TRBD2 identical over 7 bases. The CDR3 spans 14 residues. Trimming cost V 5 bases and J 4 bases; bases outside gene matches: 6. CDR1 is MNHEY, CDR2 SMNVEV, per germline (reference sequence). The CDR3 nucleotides are TGTGCCAGCAGTCAACCGACTAGCCCAGATACGCAGTATTTT. Translating it yields CASSQPTSPDTQYF.

This chain joins TRBV7-9 and TRBJ2-2, with D perhaps TRBD1 (5 bases). Trimming pared 4 bases from V and 2 bases from J, leaving 11 bases between. The CDR3 has 15 residues. Germline values: CDR1 SEHNR, CDR2 FQNEAQ (reference sequence). CDR3 residues: CASSSRQSNTGELFF. CDR3 DNA: TGTGCCAGCAGCTCCAGACAGTCTAACACCGGGGAGCTGTTTTTT.

This clone is a singleton in its sample. This sequence joins TRBV2 and TRBJ1-1; 7 nucleotides agree with TRBD1. With V trimmed by 6 bases and J by 2 bases, 6 bases remained unmatched. Germline V CDR1 and CDR2: SNHLY, FYNNEI. The CDR3 consists of 14 residues. The CDR3 here is CASRAGTANTEAFF. The DNA of the CDR3 is TGTGCCAGCAGAGCCGGGACAGCAAACACTGAAGCTTTCTTT.